Shown below are 8 T cell receptor beta chains from a single sample sequenced in a study of blood T cell repertoires in COVID-19 (TCRdb year 2020). Library generation was performed with the immunoSEQ multiplex PCR assay. The source is immuneACCESS, and TCRdb retained only in-frame sequences with V and J called. Part of the clones is not carried over; for the studies checked, unresolved V genes explain less than half of this, and the remainder is unexplained. The sample has 150,000 or so clones on record, 70% to 85% of them singletons. Together, the top ten hold around a fifth of the sample. Source material: peripheral blood. The receptors were gathered from a woman older than 75 with acute or convalescent COVID-19.

In its sample, this clone was seen once. The chain carries TRBV6-5 and TRBJ1-1; maybe TRBD1 (5 bases). V was shortened by 3 bases and J by 3 bases, with 11 bases between the two germline ends. Germline V lookup: CDR1 MNHEY, CDR2 SVGAGI. CDR3 length: 14 residues. DNA of the CDR3: TGTGCCAGCAGTTATTTTACGGGGGACACTGAAGCTTTCTTT. Its translation: CASSYFTGDTEAFF.

CDR3 DNA: TGTGCCAGCAGCTCTAGCTTTCTAGGAACAGATACGCAGTATTTT. Translated, it gives CASSSSFLGTDTQYF. J is TRBJ2-3 and V is TRBV11-2; a possible D gene is TRBD2 (5 bases). V lost 4 bases, J lost 3 bases, and 14 bases lay in between. Germline assignment: CDR1 SGHAT and CDR2 FQNNGV. The CDR3 extends over 15 amino acids.

The chain has TRBV5-4 and TRBJ2-1; 11 bases match TRBD2. The CDR3 spans 17 residues. Germline CDR1 and CDR2: SGHNT and YYREEE (reference sequence). V lost 3 bases, J lost 9 bases, and 14 bases stayed unmatched. The CDR3 DNA follows: TGTGCCAGCAGCTCCCGTCCTGGGACTAGCGGTGGGACTGAGCAGTTCTTC. It codes for CASSSRPGTSGGTEQFF.

Turning to this clone: Other nucleotide sequences in the sample specify the same CDR3. The J gene is TRBJ2-7, the V gene TRBV19; 11 positions match TRBD2. The CDR3 is made up of 14 amino acids. The ends lost 4 bases at V and 4 bases at J; junction bases unmatched: 3. Per germline, CDR1 LNHDA and CDR2 SQIVND (reference sequence). The DNA of the CDR3 is TGTGCCAGTAGTAGGACTAGCGGGTCTTACGAGCAGTACTTC. Protein: CASSRTSGSYEQYF.

The count of this clone is one. V gene TRBV14 combines with J gene TRBJ1-2; D possibly corresponds to TRBD1 (6 bases). V was pared by 4 bases and J by 4 bases, with 10 bases between. This CDR3 region has 13 residues. Per the germline V gene, CDR1 is SGHDN and CDR2 is FVKESK. The CDR3 sequence: CASSPLGAYGYTF. CDR3 nucleotides: TGTGCCAGCAGCCCCTTGGGGGCCTATGGCTACACCTTC.

This clone occurred once. The V gene is TRBV2, the J gene TRBJ2-5, with D unclear. V was clipped by 10 bases and J by 3 bases, with 9 bases between them. Germline V gene lookup returns CDR1 SNHLY and CDR2 FYNNEI. This CDR3 comprises 11 residues. The CDR3 sequence: CATKLEETQYF. The CDR3 DNA reads TGTGCCACCAAACTTGAAGAGACCCAGTACTTC.

CDR3 in DNA: TGCGCCAGCAGCTTGGGGCTAGCGGGAAGGAATGAGCAGTTCTTC. This gives the protein CASSLGLAGRNEQFF. This chain joins TRBV5-1 and TRBJ2-1; 9 bases agree with TRBD2. Germline lookup yields CDR1 SGHRS and CDR2 YFSETQ. V trimming: 0 bases; J trimming: 7 bases; junction bases outside the gene matches: 5. The CDR3 has 15 amino acids.

This chain uses TRBV12-3 or TRBV12-4 with TRBJ2-7; D might be TRBD1 (6 bases). This CDR3 is built from 11 residues. V lost 5 bases, J lost 9 bases, and 11 bases lay in between. CDR3 in amino acids: CASSLQGRQYF. Here the CDR3 DNA reads TGTGCCAGCAGTCTCCAGGGGCGGCAGTACTTC.